One and the same sample provided the 8 T cell receptor beta chains below, sequenced in a study of blood T cell repertoires in COVID-19. Only in-frame clones appear in the TCRdb table, and some are missing; sequencing was by immunoSEQ multiplex PCR. Of some 38,000 clones detected, approximately 89% appear once; the ten largest clones hold 2.2%. Input material: peripheral blood. Receptors originate from a man over 45 with active COVID-19.

The chain carries TRBV9 and TRBJ1-2; TRBD1 matches at 7 bases. This CDR3 comprises 12 residues. The V and J ends lost 3 bases and 7 bases, in that order; junction bases with no gene match: 3. Germline CDR1 is SGDLS and CDR2 is YYNGEE. The CDR3 region is CASSARQGGYTF. In DNA form, the CDR3 reads TGTGCCAGCAGCGCACGACAGGGTGGCTACACCTTC.

This clone appeared once. The chain couples TRBV6-9 to TRBJ1-6; 8 positions agree with TRBD1. The trim removed 5 bases at V and 9 bases at J, leaving 12 bases unmatched. Germline V CDR1 and CDR2: MNHGY, SVAAGI. The CDR3 is 16 amino acids. This CDR3 reads CASSRLRGQFGSPLHF. CDR3 bases: TGTGCCAGCAGTAGACTCAGGGGGCAGTTCGGTTCACCCCTCCACTTT.

Only a few counts were recorded for this clone. This sequence joins TRBV18 and TRBJ2-1; 9 nucleotides agree with TRBD2. The CDR3 spans 17 residues. Germline V gene sequence: CDR1 KGHSH, CDR2 LQKENI. Losses at the gene ends were 2 bases for V and 3 bases for J; bases not matched to a gene: 8. CDR3 in DNA: TGTGCCAGCTCACCAGGTAGTCTAGCGGGGAACTACAATGAGCAGTTCTTC. As protein: CASSPGSLAGNYNEQFF.

This chain uses TRBV7-2 with TRBJ2-5; D possibly corresponds to TRBD2 (6 bases). The CDR3 runs 17 residues. V dropped 5 bases and J dropped 5 bases, with 24 bases sitting between them. CDR1 and CDR2 from the germline V gene are SGHTA and FQGNSA. Here the CDR3 DNA reads TGTGCCAGCAGCCCCCGTGGGGGGAGGTGGGAAGGGGAGACCCAGTACTTC. It specifies CASSPRGGRWEGETQYF.

This chain joins TRBV15 and TRBJ2-1; 7 bases are shared with TRBD1. This CDR3 is 12 amino acids long. The V gene's germline CDR1 is LNHNV and CDR2 YYDKDF (reference sequence). Trimming at V came to 8 bases and at J to 9 bases, leaving 7 bases not matched to a gene. CDR3 amino acids: CATSIQGVEQFF. CDR3 nucleotides: TGTGCCACCTCGATTCAGGGGGTTGAGCAGTTCTTC.

The genes are TRBV5-6 and TRBJ2-3, with a weak D call TRBD2 (6 bases). The germline V gene encodes CDR1 SGHDT and CDR2 YYEEEE. Trimming shortened V by 5 bases and J by 1 base, and 14 bases separated the two germline ends. The length of the CDR3 is 15 residues. The CDR3 region has the DNA TGTGCCAGCAGTCCACGGGGGACTGGCACAGATACGCAGTATTTT. Its translation is CASSPRGTGTDTQYF.

The chain has TRBV29-1 and TRBJ2-7, with unresolved D. Germline lookup yields CDR1 SQVTM and CDR2 ANQGSEA. Trimming removed 4 bases at V and 7 bases at J, with 17 bases between. The CDR3 runs to 13 residues. The CDR3 reads CSVAVGRRGEQYF. DNA for the CDR3: TGCAGCGTTGCAGTCGGCAGACGCGGAGAGCAGTACTTC.

The gene calls are TRBV9 and TRBJ2-5; weak D call: TRBD2 (6 bases). The CDR3 has 15 residues. V shed 4 bases and J shed 4 bases, with 17 bases lying between them. The germline V gene encodes CDR1 SGDLS and CDR2 YYNGEE. DNA for the CDR3: TGTGCCAGCAGCCCCGGGAGAGCGACAAGAGAGACCCAGTACTTC. It specifies CASSPGRATRETQYF.